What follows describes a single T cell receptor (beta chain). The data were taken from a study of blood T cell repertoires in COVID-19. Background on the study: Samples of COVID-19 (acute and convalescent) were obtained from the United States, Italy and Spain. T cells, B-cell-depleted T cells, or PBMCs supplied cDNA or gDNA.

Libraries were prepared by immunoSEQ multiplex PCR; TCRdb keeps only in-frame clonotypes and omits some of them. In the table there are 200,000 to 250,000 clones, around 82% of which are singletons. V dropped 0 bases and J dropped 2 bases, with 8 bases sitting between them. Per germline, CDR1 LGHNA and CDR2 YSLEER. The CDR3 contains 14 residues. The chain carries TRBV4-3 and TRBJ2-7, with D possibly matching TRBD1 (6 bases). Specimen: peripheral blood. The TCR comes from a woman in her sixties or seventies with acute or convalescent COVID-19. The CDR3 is CASSQEPGAYEQYF. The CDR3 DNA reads TGCGCCAGCAGCCAAGAACCAGGGGCCTACGAGCAGTACTTC.